A single sample is the source of the 9 T cell receptor beta chains below, sequenced in a study of T-cell memory formation after mild COVID-19. Via MiXCR, TCRdb re-called the 5' RACE reads, giving one row per CDR3 protein. The table shows 68,000 or so distinct CDR3 sequences, with 16% occurring only once. The sequencing input was PBMCs or a T cell subset sorted from them (not recorded which). These receptors were collected from an adult woman who had mild COVID-19 (a few samples of this study predate the infection). Cell type and time point are not known.

This clonotype turned up a few times. The chain joins TRBV12-3 or TRBV12-4 to TRBJ2-3; 11 bases are a match to TRBD1. The CDR3 is 15 amino acids. V shed 5 bases, J shed 5 bases, and the junction held 6 bases outside the gene matches. CDR3 DNA: TGTGCCAGCAGTCTCGGACAGGGGGCAGGAGATACGCAGTATTTT. It specifies CASSLGQGAGDTQYF.

The chain uses TRBV2 and TRBJ2-7; TRBD2 matches at 15 bases. Trimming at V came to 6 bases and at J to 3 bases, leaving 15 bases not matched to a gene. This CDR3 spans 19 amino acids. Germline CDR1 reads SNHLY; CDR2 reads FYNNEI. CDR3 sequence reads: CASRRSGLAGGERGYEQYF. As DNA, the CDR3 is TGTGCCAGCAGACGATCGGGACTAGCGGGGGGAGAGCGTGGCTACGAGCAGTACTTC.

This clonotype was seen only a few times. The chain employs TRBV19 and TRBJ2-7; possibly TRBD1 for D (6 bases). Trimming left V 3 bases short and J 4 bases short, with 13 bases between. The CDR3 totals 14 residues. Germline CDR1 and CDR2: LNHDA and SQIVND (reference sequence). CDR3 in DNA: TGTGCCAGTAGTATCCGGACAGCGACATACGAGCAGTACTTC. It specifies CASSIRTATYEQYF.

V usage is TRBV24-1 and J usage is TRBJ2-2; 9 bases fit TRBD1. The CDR3 length is 17 residues. V lost 1 base and J lost 6; bases outside the gene matches: 8. The germline V gene has CDR1 KGHDR and CDR2 SFDVKD. The CDR3 DNA follows: TGTGCCACCAGTGATTTAGGGACAGGGTATCTTTCCGGGGAGCTGTTTTTT. Translated: CATSDLGTGYLSGELFF.

A few counts support this clonotype. The CDR3 DNA reads TGTGCCAGCAGTGACCGGACAGGGGCGGAGGAGACCCAGTACTTC. It codes for CASSDRTGAEETQYF. The chain combines TRBV6-2 or TRBV6-3 with TRBJ2-5; the match to TRBD1 covers 9 bases. The CDR3 extends over 15 amino acids. Trimming took 5 bases from V and 5 from J; bases not matched to a gene: 9. Germline V gives CDR1 MNHEY, CDR2 SVGEGT.

V usage is TRBV5-6 and J usage is TRBJ2-7; weak D call: TRBD1 (5 bases). V lost 4 bases and J 2 bases, leaving 16 bases between the germline ends. The CDR3 extends over 15 amino acids. Germline loops: CDR1 SGHDT, CDR2 YYEEEE. CDR3 nucleotides: TGTGCCAGCAGCCCTACGCAGGGCCTTCCCTACGAGCAGTACTTC. This translates into CASSPTQGLPYEQYF. Full variable domain (outside the CDR3, taken from reference TRBV5-6 and TRBJ2-7): DAGVTQSPTHLIKTRGQQVTLRCSPKSGHDTVSWYQQALGQGPQFIFQYYEEEERQRGNFPDRFSGHQFPNYSSELNVNALLLGDSALYLCASSPTQGLPYEQYFGPGTRLTVT.

The gene calls are TRBV5-5 and TRBJ2-7, with 7 bases that match TRBD1. Germline CDR1 is SGHKS and CDR2 is YYEKEE (reference sequence). The CDR3 length is 13 residues. The V gene end was trimmed by 4 bases and the J gene end by 4 bases; junction bases not matched to a gene: 5. In nucleotides, the CDR3 is TGTGCCAGCAGCGGAGACAGGGTGTACGAGCAGTACTTC. Translating gives CASSGDRVYEQYF.

This chain links TRBV9 with TRBJ2-1; D is perhaps TRBD1 (5 bases). Looked up from germline, CDR1 is SGDLS and CDR2 is YYNGEE. The CDR3 has 17 amino acids. The V gene lost 4 bases and the J gene lost 4 bases, with 21 bases spanning the gap. CDR3 bases: TGTGCCAGCAGCCCATCAGGGTTGCCCGGACCTTACAATGAGCAGTTCTTC. Protein product: CASSPSGLPGPYNEQFF.

This clonotype came up a few times. CDR3 DNA sequence: TGCAGCTCGACAGGGAGGTTTGGCTACACCTTC. Translated, it gives CSSTGRFGYTF. The chain has TRBV29-1 and TRBJ1-2, with 7 bases matching TRBD1. The J segment lost 7 bases and the V segment lost 8 bases, leaving 7 bases of the junction unmatched. The CDR3 is 11 amino acids. The germline CDR1 and CDR2 sequences are SQVTM and ANQGSEA.